A selection of T cell receptor beta chains follows, all from one sample in a study of blood T cell repertoires in COVID-19. TCRdb keeps only in-frame clones here, not all; method: immunoSEQ multiplex PCR. The repertoire consists of fewer than 350,000 clones, with around 90% occurring once and the leading ten covering about 9.8%. Sequencing was performed on peripheral blood. These receptors were taken from a young man with active or convalescent COVID-19. Both conserved end residues are part of each CDR3.

v_call: TRBV18; cdr3_aa: CASSPGQGQMYEQYF
v_call: TRBV10-3; cdr3_aa: CAISVYKTGDEAFF
v_call: TRBV6-6; cdr3_aa: CATLLMGGYGYTF
v_call: TRBV5-6; cdr3_aa: CASSLGQLLNTEAFF
v_call: TRBV5-6; cdr3_aa: CASSEQGTSYGYTF
v_call: TRBV9; cdr3_aa: CASSVEPSGTGELFF
v_call: TRBV5-1; cdr3_aa: CASSFSAGTGWTYEQYF
v_call: TRBV7-8; cdr3_aa: CASSLQARVNYGYTF
v_call: TRBV9; cdr3_aa: CASNLDDTDTQYF
v_call: TRBV19; cdr3_aa: CASSITGNQPQHF
v_call: TRBV10-3; cdr3_aa: CAINKTGGWNTEAFF
v_call: TRBV11-2; cdr3_aa: CASSLGLGQFEQYF
v_call: TRBV9; cdr3_aa: CASSDSLYGYTF
v_call: TRBV4-3; cdr3_aa: CASSQEAVGPSIDTEAFF
v_call: TRBV3-1/TRBV3-2; cdr3_aa: CASSPEGGRASGGPTDTQYF
v_call: TRBV7-6; cdr3_aa: CASSFPGNEQFF
v_call: TRBV3-1/TRBV3-2; cdr3_aa: CASSQAISVGELFF
v_call: TRBV14; cdr3_aa: CASSQDIWTESYNEQFF
v_call: TRBV2; cdr3_aa: CASSPRGLYNEQFF
v_call: TRBV9; cdr3_aa: CASSVGSQANQPQHF
v_call: TRBV21-1; cdr3_aa: CASSKRGGHLFTDTQYF
v_call: TRBV27; cdr3_aa: CASTDSFHSPLHF
v_call: TRBV13; cdr3_aa: CASSLPSRDYEQYF
v_call: TRBV11-2; cdr3_aa: CASSFPGLANYGYTF
v_call: TRBV4-1; cdr3_aa: CASSQASGGANEQFF
v_call: TRBV12-1; cdr3_aa: CASSFFAGGESTDTQYF
v_call: TRBV13; cdr3_aa: CASSLDYESANYGYTF
v_call: TRBV5-6; cdr3_aa: CASSWGVISGGYTF
v_call: TRBV27; cdr3_aa: CASSPTGQGPANYGYTF
v_call: TRBV6-5; cdr3_aa: CASSPPGQGAYGYTF
v_call: TRBV19; cdr3_aa: CASSIVRDYSNQPQHF
v_call: TRBV10-3; cdr3_aa: CAISPRTSGGIEQYF
v_call: TRBV14; cdr3_aa: CASSQVGRTYEQYF
v_call: TRBV6-5; cdr3_aa: CASTPAGNYEQYF
v_call: TRBV10-3; cdr3_aa: CAISESHAGNSPLHF
v_call: TRBV27; cdr3_aa: CASSLRGGSYGYTF
v_call: TRBV25-1; cdr3_aa: CASSEPRGLDSPLHF
v_call: TRBV4-1; cdr3_aa: CAIMTDPEAFF
v_call: TRBV10-3; cdr3_aa: CAISVGGTHTDTQYF
v_call: TRBV6-5; cdr3_aa: CASRASTATQYF
v_call: TRBV5-1; cdr3_aa: CASKLTGGADYGYTF
v_call: TRBV13; cdr3_aa: CASSSGTSGDSGEETQYF
v_call: TRBV7-9; cdr3_aa: CATPNPEGLRDTQYF
v_call: TRBV14; cdr3_aa: CASSLGTNYGYTF
v_call: TRBV7-9; cdr3_aa: CASSSWTGGEEKLFF
v_call: TRBV5-1; cdr3_aa: CASSLVAANTGELFF
v_call: TRBV6-4; cdr3_aa: CASGRTADKYEKLFF
v_call: TRBV29-1; cdr3_aa: CSVRTGSDTQYF
v_call: TRBV19; cdr3_aa: CASSGDSLRAGTQYF
v_call: TRBV7-3; cdr3_aa: CASSFGTGDYEQYF
v_call: TRBV7-9; cdr3_aa: CASSLEQGAYGYTF
v_call: TRBV9; cdr3_aa: CASSPRTGDLNYGYTF
v_call: TRBV4-1; cdr3_aa: CASSKTGGASYTEAFF